This T cell receptor beta chain was observed in a study of blood T cell repertoires in COVID-19 (dated by TCRdb to about 2020). Concerning the study at large: Samples covering the acute and convalescent phases of COVID-19 were provided by collaborators in the United States, Italy and Spain. The material from the prospective study consisted of cDNA or gDNA derived from T cells, B-cell-depleted T cells, or PBMCs. Deeply sampled blood TCRbeta repertoires from subjects exposed to, actively infected with, or recovered from COVID-19 were included in the dataset. A freely available public database, intended as a resource for researchers studying the immune response to SARS-CoV-2, is where the repertoires were released. The samples were drawn from the first 160 participants of the ongoing ImmuneRACE study and from 1,254 subjects provided by 6 global collaborators. Sample metadata almost always included a de-identified subject ID, COVID-19 status, age in years and sex. Where HLA class I and class II types were available, the types were taken from metadata supplied by the sample provider, not from assay-based typing.

Each collaborating institution followed its own protocols to collect whole blood in K2EDTA tubes. For TCRbeta analysis, collaborators shipped samples as frozen whole blood, isolated PBMCs, or DNA extracted from either of those sample types. The full study reports these points: The amount of clinical and demographic metadata varied by source and participant and was provided uncurated.

Concerning this clone itself: Its antigen is currently not known. No base quality values were provided; no much bigger clone lies one nucleotide off.

The immunoSEQ Assay, a bias-controlled multiplex PCR, was used to amplify TCRbeta CDR3 regions from genomic DNA. In the authors' own workflow: The number of nucleated cells in each sample was estimated by amplification of reference gene primers within the assay. To quantify the absolute abundance of each unique TCRbeta CDR3 rearrangement, sequence reads were collapsed and filtered. For each sample, productive Simpson clonality was calculated by taking the square root of Simpson's diversity index across productive rearrangements. The clones in this table, taken by TCRdb from immuneACCESS, are in-frame only. Not every clone is retained; where verified, under half of the shortfall comes from an unresolved V gene, and the cause of the rest is unknown. D and trimming come from the DNA, and the V and J calls and clone size come from that table. The sample table holds roughly 290,000 clones, of which around 91% were seen once. Around an eighth of the sample is in the top ten clones.

Compared with germline, V lacks 4 bases and J lacks 4 bases; bases without a gene match: 5. Measured from the cysteine to the phenylalanine, the CDR3 is 14 residues long. Just CDR3 DNA is preserved here, 42 bases in frame from base 1. CDR1 and CDR2, looked up from the germline V gene, are SNHLY and FYNNEI. Sequencing input: peripheral blood. The rearranged chain carries TRBV2 and TRBJ2-7, with 9 junctional bases fitting TRBD1. The clonotype comes from an older woman with acute or convalescent COVID-19. The DNA is as follows: TGTGCCAGCAGTGCCGGGACAGGGCCATACGAGCAGTACTTC. This gives the protein CASSAGTGPYEQYF.